Listed below are T cell receptor beta chains from one sample, sequenced in a study of blood T cell repertoires in COVID-19. The table came from immunoSEQ multiplex PCR; TCRdb's copy has only in-frame clones and leaves some out. The sample has 150,000 to 200,000 clones; roughly 87% are singletons. The sample consisted of PBMCs or T cells enriched from blood (not recorded which). All receptors derive from a man aged 45-65 years who had recovered from COVID-19. Each CDR3 is given with its conserved first and last residue. Fields, in order: V gene, J gene, CDR3 length, clone size, D gene, CDR3 protein, CDR3 DNA. D genes are given only for firm matches. Not all rows give a size; the values are once, few, many and, for expanded clones, a class.

v_gene: TRBV5-8; j_gene: TRBJ1-1; len: 14; abundance: once; d_gene: NA; CDR3aa: CASSSTGLGTEAFF; CDR3nt: TGTGCCAGCAGCTCGACAGGCTTGGGCACTGAAGCTTTCTTT
v_gene: TRBV28; j_gene: TRBJ1-6; len: 16; abundance: NA; d_gene: TRBD1; CDR3aa: CASSGGQGTFGSPLHF; CDR3nt: TGTGCCAGCAGTGGTGGACAGGGAACCTTCGGTTCACCCCTCCACTTT
v_gene: TRBV28; j_gene: TRBJ1-4; len: 14; abundance: NA; d_gene: NA; CDR3aa: CASSLGGASEKLFF; CDR3nt: TGTGCCAGCAGTTTAGGGGGGGCGAGTGAAAAACTGTTTTTT
v_gene: TRBV7-9; j_gene: TRBJ2-5; len: 14; abundance: NA; d_gene: NA; CDR3aa: CASSLDSHQETQYF; CDR3nt: TGTGCCAGCAGCTTAGACAGCCACCAAGAGACCCAGTACTTC
v_gene: TRBV24-1; j_gene: TRBJ1-5; len: 14; abundance: NA; d_gene: NA; CDR3aa: CATSDLREKWPQHF; CDR3nt: TGTGCCACCAGTGATTTGCGAGAAAAATGGCCCCAGCATTTT
v_gene: TRBV4-1; j_gene: TRBJ2-5; len: 17; abundance: NA; d_gene: NA; CDR3aa: CASSQVGGMTLQETQYF; CDR3nt: TGCGCCAGCAGCCAAGTAGGCGGGATGACTCTCCAAGAGACCCAGTACTTC
v_gene: TRBV11-3; j_gene: TRBJ2-1; len: 18; abundance: NA; d_gene: TRBD1; CDR3aa: CASSSRWVPRQGANEQFF; CDR3nt: TGTGCCAGCAGCTCGCGGTGGGTACCAAGACAGGGTGCGAATGAGCAGTTCTTC
v_gene: TRBV18; j_gene: TRBJ1-1; len: 18; abundance: NA; d_gene: TRBD1; CDR3aa: CASSPQNTGGLGNTEAFF; CDR3nt: TGTGCCAGCTCACCACAGAACACAGGGGGCTTGGGGAACACTGAAGCTTTCTTT
v_gene: TRBV6-6; j_gene: TRBJ2-1; len: 15; abundance: NA; d_gene: TRBD2; CDR3aa: CASRRGTSDYNEQFF; CDR3nt: TGTGCCAGCAGAAGAGGGACTAGCGACTACAATGAGCAGTTCTTC
v_gene: TRBV6-6; j_gene: TRBJ2-7; len: 14; abundance: once; d_gene: NA; CDR3aa: CASSGPRGTYEQYF; CDR3nt: TGTGCCAGCAGTGGGCCGAGGGGGACCTACGAGCAGTACTTC
v_gene: TRBV3-1/TRBV3-2; j_gene: TRBJ1-2; len: 14; abundance: NA; d_gene: NA; CDR3aa: CASSQSPGVYGYTF; CDR3nt: TGTGCCAGCAGCCAATCCCCCGGGGTCTATGGCTACACCTTC
v_gene: TRBV5-4; j_gene: TRBJ1-4; len: 13; abundance: NA; d_gene: TRBD1; CDR3aa: CASSLRTGGKLFF; CDR3nt: TGTGCCAGCAGCTTGCGGACAGGGGGAAAACTGTTTTTT
v_gene: TRBV4-2; j_gene: TRBJ2-4; len: 16; abundance: NA; d_gene: TRBD2; CDR3aa: CASSPLGLAGTSIQYF; CDR3nt: TGTGCCAGCAGCCCACTGGGACTAGCGGGGACCTCTATTCAGTACTTC
v_gene: TRBV7-2; j_gene: TRBJ2-5; len: 13; abundance: NA; d_gene: NA; CDR3aa: CASSISPEETQYF; CDR3nt: TGTGCCAGCAGCATTTCTCCCGAAGAGACCCAGTACTTC
v_gene: TRBV12-3/TRBV12-4; j_gene: TRBJ1-1; len: 11; abundance: NA; d_gene: NA; CDR3aa: CASRRTAEAFF; CDR3nt: TGTGCCAGCAGAAGGACAGCTGAAGCTTTCTTT
v_gene: TRBV5-4; j_gene: TRBJ2-7; len: 16; abundance: NA; d_gene: NA; CDR3aa: CASSFKLGRYSYEQYF; CDR3nt: TGTGCCAGCAGCTTCAAGCTGGGCCGCTACTCCTACGAGCAGTACTTC
v_gene: TRBV7-9; j_gene: TRBJ1-2; len: 14; abundance: few; d_gene: NA; CDR3aa: CASSPPGGNYGYTF; CDR3nt: TGTGCCAGCAGCCCCCCGGGAGGCAACTATGGCTACACCTTC
v_gene: TRBV7-2; j_gene: TRBJ2-3; len: 16; abundance: NA; d_gene: TRBD1; CDR3aa: CASSLGGQGFTDTQYF; CDR3nt: TGTGCCAGCAGCTTAGGAGGACAGGGGTTCACAGATACGCAGTATTTT
v_gene: TRBV10-1; j_gene: TRBJ2-3; len: 14; abundance: NA; d_gene: TRBD1; CDR3aa: CASRGGQGTDTQYF; CDR3nt: TGCGCCAGCAGGGGAGGACAGGGTACAGATACGCAGTATTTT
v_gene: TRBV29-1; j_gene: TRBJ1-1; len: 11; abundance: NA; d_gene: NA; CDR3aa: CSVGDTDKTFF; CDR3nt: TGCAGCGTTGGTGATACGGACAAAACTTTCTTT
v_gene: TRBV27; j_gene: TRBJ2-2; len: 16; abundance: NA; d_gene: TRBD2; CDR3aa: CASNLAGGALTGELFF; CDR3nt: TGTGCCAGCAATTTAGCGGGGGGGGCTCTAACCGGGGAGCTGTTTTTT
v_gene: TRBV15; j_gene: TRBJ2-3; len: 15; abundance: NA; d_gene: NA; CDR3aa: CATSREASGTDTQYF; CDR3nt: TGTGCCACCAGCAGAGAGGCTAGCGGCACAGATACGCAGTATTTT
v_gene: TRBV7-8; j_gene: TRBJ2-1; len: 16; abundance: NA; d_gene: NA; CDR3aa: CATTKGVSSSYNEQFF; CDR3nt: TGTGCCACCACGAAAGGAGTATCAAGCTCCTACAATGAGCAGTTCTTC
v_gene: TRBV15; j_gene: TRBJ2-3; len: 18; abundance: few; d_gene: NA; CDR3aa: CATSRTYQGQGSSDTQYF; CDR3nt: TGTGCCACCAGCAGAACTTATCAGGGGCAAGGGTCTTCAGATACGCAGTATTTT
v_gene: TRBV27; j_gene: TRBJ2-1; len: 15; abundance: NA; d_gene: TRBD2; CDR3aa: CASSSGTSGYNEQFF; CDR3nt: TGTGCCAGCAGCAGTGGGACTAGCGGCTACAATGAGCAGTTCTTC
v_gene: TRBV28; j_gene: TRBJ2-7; len: 16; abundance: NA; d_gene: NA; CDR3aa: CASTASGGVPIYEQYF; CDR3nt: TGTGCCAGCACGGCGTCGGGCGGGGTTCCCATCTACGAGCAGTACTTC
v_gene: TRBV28; j_gene: TRBJ1-2; len: 11; abundance: NA; d_gene: NA; CDR3aa: CASNEGYGYTF; CDR3nt: TGTGCCAGCAATGAGGGTTATGGCTACACCTTC
v_gene: TRBV11-3; j_gene: TRBJ2-5; len: 16; abundance: NA; d_gene: TRBD1; CDR3aa: CASSQGTGGNQETQYF; CDR3nt: TGTGCCAGCAGCCAAGGGACAGGGGGGAATCAAGAGACCCAGTACTTC
v_gene: TRBV6-5; j_gene: TRBJ1-2; len: 13; abundance: NA; d_gene: NA; CDR3aa: CASSQGVAYGYTF; CDR3nt: TGTGCCAGCAGCCAAGGGGTTGCCTATGGCTACACCTTC
v_gene: TRBV3-1/TRBV3-2; j_gene: TRBJ1-4; len: 11; abundance: NA; d_gene: NA; CDR3aa: CASSHSEKLFF; CDR3nt: TGTGCCAGCAGCCATAGCGAAAAACTGTTTTTT
v_gene: TRBV29-1; j_gene: TRBJ2-3; len: 13; abundance: NA; d_gene: NA; CDR3aa: CSVASPLTDTQYF; CDR3nt: TGCAGCGTTGCTAGTCCCCTCACAGATACGCAGTATTTT
v_gene: TRBV29-1; j_gene: TRBJ2-4; len: 14; abundance: NA; d_gene: TRBD1; CDR3aa: CSVQDGTGKNIQYF; CDR3nt: TGCAGCGTACAGGACGGGACAGGGAAAAACATTCAGTACTTC
v_gene: TRBV7-8; j_gene: TRBJ1-1; len: 12; abundance: NA; d_gene: NA; CDR3aa: CASSLVGGRAFF; CDR3nt: TGTGCCAGCAGCTTGGTAGGAGGACGGGCTTTCTTT
v_gene: TRBV29-1; j_gene: TRBJ1-1; len: 12; abundance: NA; d_gene: NA; CDR3aa: CSVEKGYTEAFF; CDR3nt: TGCAGCGTTGAGAAGGGGTACACTGAAGCTTTCTTT
v_gene: TRBV5-1; j_gene: TRBJ2-5; len: 16; abundance: NA; d_gene: TRBD2; CDR3aa: CASSLLVGGAGETQYF; CDR3nt: TGCGCCAGCAGCTTGCTTGTCGGGGGGGCCGGGGAGACCCAGTACTTC
v_gene: TRBV7-9; j_gene: TRBJ1-6; len: 14; abundance: once; d_gene: TRBD1; CDR3aa: CASSLGQLNSPLHF; CDR3nt: TGTGCCAGCAGCTTGGGACAGCTTAATTCACCCCTCCACTTT